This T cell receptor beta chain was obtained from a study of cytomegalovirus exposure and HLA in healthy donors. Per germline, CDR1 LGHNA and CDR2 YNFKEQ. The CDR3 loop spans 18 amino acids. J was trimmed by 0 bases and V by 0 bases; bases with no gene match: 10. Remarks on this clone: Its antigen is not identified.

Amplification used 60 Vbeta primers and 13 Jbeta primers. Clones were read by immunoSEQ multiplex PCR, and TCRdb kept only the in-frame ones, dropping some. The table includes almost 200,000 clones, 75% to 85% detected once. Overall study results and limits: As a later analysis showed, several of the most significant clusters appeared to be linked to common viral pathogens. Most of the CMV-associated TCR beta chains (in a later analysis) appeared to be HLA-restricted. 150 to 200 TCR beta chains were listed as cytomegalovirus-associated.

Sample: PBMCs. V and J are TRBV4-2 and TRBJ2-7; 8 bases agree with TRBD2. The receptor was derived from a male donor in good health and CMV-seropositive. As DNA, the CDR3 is TGTGCCAGCAGCCAAGAATCGGGGGGGCTCAAAGGCTCCTACGAGCAGTACTTC. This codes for CASSQESGGLKGSYEQYF.